Below, one T cell receptor beta chain is given with its context. It was the approximately 120-subject validation cohort, separate from the approximately 620-subject first cohort, to which the donors belonged. Produced via immunoSEQ multiplex PCR; TCRdb's table is partial and in-frame only. The table has some 65,000 clones, roughly 97% seen once. The record originates from a study of cytomegalovirus exposure and HLA in healthy donors. The germline gives CDR1 SGHNT, CDR2 YYREEE (reference sequence). This CDR3 spans 15 amino acids. Sequences were obtained from PBMCs. This clonotype was obtained from a man in his late teens or twenties in good health and CMV-seronegative. This chain joins TRBV5-4 and TRBJ2-5; the match to TRBD2 covers 15 bases. The J call could be wrong; TRBJ2-7 is a better fit for the DNA end. The CDR3 DNA reads TGTGCCAGCAGCCGGGGACTAGCGGGAGGCAACGAGCAGTACTTC. This codes for CASSRGLAGGNEQYF.